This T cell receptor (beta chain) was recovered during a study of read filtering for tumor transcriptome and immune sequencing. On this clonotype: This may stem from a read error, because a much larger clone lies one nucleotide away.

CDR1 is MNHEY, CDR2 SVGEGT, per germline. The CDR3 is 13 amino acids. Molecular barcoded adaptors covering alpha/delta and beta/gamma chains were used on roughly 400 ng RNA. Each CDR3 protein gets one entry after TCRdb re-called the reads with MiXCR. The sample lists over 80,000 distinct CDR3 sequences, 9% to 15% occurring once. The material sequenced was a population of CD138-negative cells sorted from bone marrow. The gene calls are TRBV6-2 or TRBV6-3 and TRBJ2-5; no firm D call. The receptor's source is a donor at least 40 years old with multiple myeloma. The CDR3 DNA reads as TGTGCCAGCGGATTGCCCTCCCAAGAGACCCAGCACTTC. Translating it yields CASGLPSQETQHF.